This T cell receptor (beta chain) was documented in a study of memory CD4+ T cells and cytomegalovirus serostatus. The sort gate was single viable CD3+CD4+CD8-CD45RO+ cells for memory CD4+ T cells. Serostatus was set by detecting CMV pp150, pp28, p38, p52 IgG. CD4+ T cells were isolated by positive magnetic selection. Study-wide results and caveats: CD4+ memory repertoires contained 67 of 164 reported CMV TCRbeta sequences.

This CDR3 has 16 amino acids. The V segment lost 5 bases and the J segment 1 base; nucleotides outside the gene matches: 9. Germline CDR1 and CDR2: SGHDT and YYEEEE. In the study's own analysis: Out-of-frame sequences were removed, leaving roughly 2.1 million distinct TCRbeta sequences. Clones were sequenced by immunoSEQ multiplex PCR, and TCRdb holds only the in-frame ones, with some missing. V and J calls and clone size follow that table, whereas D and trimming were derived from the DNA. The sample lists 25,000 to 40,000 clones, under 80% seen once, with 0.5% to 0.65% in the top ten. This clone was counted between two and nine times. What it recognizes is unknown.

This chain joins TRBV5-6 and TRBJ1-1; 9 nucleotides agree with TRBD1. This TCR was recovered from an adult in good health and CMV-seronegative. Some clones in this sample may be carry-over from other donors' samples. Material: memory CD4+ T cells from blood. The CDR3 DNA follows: TGTGCCAGCAGTAGAGGGACAGGGAGGTCGAACACTGAAGCTTTCTTT. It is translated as CASSRGTGRSNTEAFF.